These 6 T cell receptor beta chains originate from one sample sequenced in a study of Graves' ophthalmopathy and Graves' hyperthyroidism. Amplification targeted the TCR beta CDR3 regions, with RNA transcripts as the source material. Following a first-round RT-PCR that used HTBI primers, a second-round multiplex PCR was carried out. MiXCR, run by TCRdb on the multiplex PCR reads, gives a single entry per CDR3 protein. This table has fewer than 350,000 distinct CDR3 sequences, about a sixth appearing once. Sample: peripheral blood. These receptors were collected from an adult man with Graves' ophthalmopathy.

This clonotype was counted ten times or more. Sequence at one end of the junction differs from germline and may be a read error. The CDR3 loop reads CASSLGWESSSGELFF. In nucleotides, the CDR3 is TGTGCCAGCAGCCTAGGTTGGGAATCCTCCTCCGGGGAGCTGTTTTTT. The chain has TRBV13 and TRBJ2-2; D is unresolved. The CDR3 is made up of 16 amino acids. Germline-derived CDR1 and CDR2 are PRHDT and FYEKMQ (reference sequence).

This clonotype was counted ten times or more. The chain employs TRBV4-1 and TRBJ1-5, with D possibly TRBD1 on 5 matching bases. Germline-derived CDR1 and CDR2 are MGHRA and YSYEKL. The ends were cut back, 3 bases at V and 3 bases at J, with 9 bases in the middle. The CDR3 spans 14 residues. The CDR3 DNA is TGCGCCAGCAGCCAGGGACGGATCAATCAGCCCCAGCATTTT. Its protein is CASSQGRINQPQHF.

This clonotype was found many times. The rearrangement links TRBV6-5 to TRBJ1-1; D ambiguous. There are 14 residues in the CDR3. Germline CDR1 and CDR2: MNHEY and SVGAGI. The ends were cut back, 5 bases at V and 7 bases at J, with 17 bases in the middle. The CDR3 protein is CASSIRAGNYEAFF. DNA for the CDR3: TGTGCCAGCAGTATTCGAGCCGGGAACTATGAAGCTTTCTTT.

This clonotype was detected a few times. The chain is built from TRBV6-2 or TRBV6-3 and TRBJ1-5, with D possibly matching TRBD1 (6 bases). Per the germline V gene, CDR1 is MNHEY and CDR2 is SVGEGT. Trimming left V 7 bases short and J 5 bases short, with 15 bases between. CDR3 length: 14 amino acids. The CDR3 nucleotides are TGTGCCAGCAAACAAACAGGGACGGATCAGCCCCAGCATTTT. This gives the protein CASKQTGTDQPQHF.

In this sample, this clonotype turned up many times. J is TRBJ2-2 and V is TRBV19; D gene ambiguous. V was clipped by 3 bases and J by 14 bases, with 10 bases between them. Germline CDR1 and CDR2: LNHDA and SQIVND (reference sequence). The CDR3 has 11 residues. CDR3 in DNA: TGTGCCAGTAGTATGGCCAGCAGACTGTTTTTT. It specifies CASSMASRLFF.

The table lists this clonotype with many counts. The chain has TRBV6-2 or TRBV6-3 and TRBJ1-5; D unclear. The V gene's germline CDR1 is MNHEY and CDR2 SVGEGT. With 6 bases removed from V and 3 bases from J, the gap between germline ends came to 6 bases. The CDR3 contains 12 residues. DNA of the CDR3: TGTGCCAGCAGACCGCCCAATCAGCCCCAGCATTTT. It translates to CASRPPNQPQHF.